This entry concerns a single T cell receptor (beta chain). The sample belongs to a study of T-cell memory formation after mild COVID-19. The wider study: TCR clusters largely stayed donor specific.

CDR1 and CDR2 from the germline V gene are SEHNR and FQNEAQ (reference sequence). CDR3 length: 15 residues. Trimming stripped 5 bases from V and 8 bases from J, with 16 bases between. TCRdb ran MiXCR on the 5' RACE reads and lists one entry per CDR3 protein. The sample has some 490,000 distinct CDR3 sequences; around a sixth are singletons. This sequence was found in an adult woman who had mild COVID-19 (a few samples of this study predate the infection). Cell type and time point are not known. The sample consisted of PBMCs or a T cell subset sorted from them (not recorded which). The V gene is TRBV7-9, the J gene TRBJ1-6, with D hard to call. This chain's CDR3 is CASSRSGHGDSPLHF. CDR3 DNA: TGTGCCAGCAGCCGTAGTGGCCACGGGGATTCACCCCTCCACTTT.